The T cell receptor beta chain under discussion was sequenced for a study of blood T cell repertoires in COVID-19. The trim removed 7 bases at V and 4 bases at J, leaving 8 bases unmatched. There are 14 residues in the CDR3. Germline assignment: CDR1 MDHEN and CDR2 SYDVKM. Data came from immunoSEQ multiplex PCR; TCRdb stores just in-frame clones and leaves some out. The sample has 300,000 to 450,000 clones; approximately 90% are singletons. The TCR originated in a man aged 18 to 30 who had recovered from COVID-19. Source material: PBMCs or T cells enriched from blood (not recorded which). J is TRBJ2-7 and V is TRBV28; TRBD1 matches 9 bases. This chain's CDR3 is CASKMTGGNYEQYF. CDR3 sequence (DNA): TGTGCCAGCAAGATGACAGGGGGAAATTACGAGCAGTACTTC. Combining the CDR3 with reference TRBV28 and TRBJ2-7 gives the whole variable domain DVKVTQSSRYLVKRTGEKVFLECVQDMDHENMFWYRQDPGLGLRLIYFSYDVKMKEKGDIPEGYSVSREKKERFSLILESASTNQTSMYLCASKMTGGNYEQYFGPGTRLTVT.